This entry lists 13 T cell receptor beta chains sequenced from one sample in a study of shared clonotypes between healthy human individuals. Repertoires were generated with immunoSEQ multiplex PCR, while TCRdb's copy carries only in-frame clones and drops some. The sample carries about 2.3 million clones, roughly 92% recorded once. The material sequenced was naive CD4+ T cells from PBMCs. Documented subset: CD45RA+ positively selected. The receptor source for this set is a young man in good health. Some clones in this sample may be carry-over from other donors' samples.

The chain links TRBV5-4 to TRBJ2-3; D possibly corresponds to TRBD1 (5 bases). The V gene lost 5 bases and the J gene lost 0 bases, with 10 bases spanning the gap. The CDR3 consists of 14 residues. Germline V CDR1 and CDR2: SGHNT, YYREEE (reference sequence). CDR3 sequence reads: CASSQWGSTDTQYF. CDR3 DNA sequence: TGTGCCAGCAGTCAATGGGGCAGCACAGATACGCAGTATTTT.

The chain joins TRBV28 to TRBJ1-3; D gene uncertain. Germline-derived CDR1 and CDR2 are MDHEN and SYDVKM. V was cut by 6 bases and J by 4 bases, with 7 bases left in between. The CDR3 totals 12 residues. In nucleotides, the CDR3 is TGTGCCAGCAGCCGGGTGGGAAACACCATATATTTT. It specifies CASSRVGNTIYF.

This clone was detected only once. V and J are TRBV7-9 and TRBJ2-7; D uncertain. The V and J ends lost 3 bases and 1 base respectively, with 13 bases between them. Germline values: CDR1 SEHNR, CDR2 FQNEAQ (reference sequence). The CDR3 contains 15 residues. The CDR3 bases are TGTGCCAGCAGCTTTGATACCCAGAGGTCCTACGAGCAGTACTTC. Its translation: CASSFDTQRSYEQYF.

This sequence joins TRBV18 and TRBJ1-5, with D unresolved. The ends were cut back, 0 bases at V and 9 bases at J, with 15 bases in the middle. This CDR3 has 15 amino acids. Germline-derived CDR1 and CDR2 are KGHSH and LQKENI. The CDR3 reads CASSPPSQQERPQHF. Here the CDR3 DNA reads TGTGCCAGCTCACCACCTTCCCAGCAAGAGAGGCCCCAGCATTTT.

V usage is TRBV11-2 and J usage is TRBJ2-6, with 9 bases lining up with TRBD1. CDR3 length equals 18 residues. Germline-derived CDR1 and CDR2 are SGHAT and FQNNGV. The ends lost 2 bases at V and 0 bases at J; junction bases unmatched: 5. This CDR3 reads CASSLRTGADSGANVLTF. The CDR3 DNA is TGTGCCAGCAGCTTACGGACAGGGGCTGACTCTGGGGCCAACGTCCTGACTTTC.

The rearrangement uses TRBV28 and TRBJ2-7; D is perhaps TRBD1 (5 bases). The CDR3 covers 17 residues. Trimming shortened V by 2 bases and J by 0 bases, and 17 bases separated the two germline ends. Germline-derived CDR1 and CDR2 are MDHEN and SYDVKM. This CDR3 reads CASSLPPQGRFSYEQYF. DNA for the CDR3: TGTGCCAGCAGTTTACCCCCCCAGGGCAGGTTCTCCTACGAGCAGTACTTC.

The chain uses TRBV28 and TRBJ1-2, with a weak D call TRBD1 (6 bases). The V gene lost 5 bases and the J gene lost 7 bases, with 11 bases spanning the gap. CDR1 and CDR2 from the germline V gene are MDHEN and SYDVKM. CDR3 length equals 12 residues. The CDR3: CASSQETGGYTF. The DNA for the CDR3 is TGTGCCAGCAGTCAGGAGACAGGTGGCTACACCTTC.

V gene TRBV6-5 combines with J gene TRBJ2-1; 13 bases are a match to TRBD2. The germline V gene has CDR1 MNHEY and CDR2 SVGAGI. This CDR3 is built from 16 residues. V lost 2 bases to trimming and J lost 9 bases; unmatched junction nucleotides: 7. The CDR3 DNA is TGTGCCAGCAGTTACGTACTAGCGGGAGGGCCTGGTGAGCAGTTCTTC. It translates to CASSYVLAGGPGEQFF.

As DNA, the CDR3 is TGTGCCAGCAGTGAAACTAGCGGGACGATTTACAATGAGCAGTTCTTC. Amino acid sequence: CASSETSGTIYNEQFF. V usage is TRBV28 and J usage is TRBJ2-1; 10 bases are a match to TRBD2. Trimming removed 5 bases from V and 4 bases from J; junction bases left unmatched: 8. This CDR3 is built from 16 residues. Germline V gene lookup returns CDR1 MDHEN and CDR2 SYDVKM.

This chain links TRBV27 with TRBJ1-1; 8 nucleotides align to TRBD1. Per the germline V gene, CDR1 is MNHEY and CDR2 is SMNVEV (reference sequence). This CDR3 contains 15 residues. The V and J ends lost 5 bases and 5 bases, in that order; junction bases with no gene match: 10. CDR3: CASSPPQGVGTEAFF. Here the CDR3 DNA reads TGTGCCAGCAGTCCACCACAGGGGGTGGGGACTGAAGCTTTCTTT.

On this clone: In the same sample, other DNA sequences code for this CDR3. V and J are TRBV11-2 and TRBJ2-5; D gene unclear. The V gene lost 2 bases and the J gene lost 4 bases, with 2 bases spanning the gap. In germline, CDR1 is SGHAT, CDR2 FQNNGV. The CDR3 length is 11 residues. CDR3 sequence: CASSLRETQYF. CDR3 bases: TGTGCCAGCAGCTTAAGAGAGACCCAGTACTTC.

The chain uses TRBV25-1 and TRBJ2-7, with 10 bases identical to TRBD1. The CDR3 extends over 15 amino acids. Unmatched junction bases numbered 5, after V lost 1 base and J lost 5 bases. Germline CDR1 MGHDK, CDR2 SYGVNS. The DNA for the CDR3 is TGTGCCAGCAGTGAATTAGGACAGGGGGGCCACGAGCAGTACTTC. Translating it yields CASSELGQGGHEQYF.

The chain recombines TRBV15 with TRBJ2-3, with 8 bases fitting TRBD1. Germline V CDR1 and CDR2: LNHNV, YYDKDF (reference sequence). V was clipped by 11 bases and J by 0 bases; unmatched bases: 4. The CDR3 runs to 13 residues. CDR3 sequence reads: CAAGGGSTDTQYF. The CDR3 DNA sequence: TGTGCCGCAGGGGGCGGGAGCACAGATACGCAGTATTTT.